The clone carrying this T cell receptor (beta chain) was detected once. The data belong to a study of blood T cell repertoires in COVID-19. Overall study: Material from acute and convalescent COVID-19 was sourced from the United States, Italy and Spain. From T cells, B-cell-depleted T cells, or PBMCs came the material, which was cDNA or gDNA.

In the original processing: Nucleated cell number was recorded as an estimate derived from reference gene primer amplification. Only in-frame clones appear in the TCRdb table, and some are missing; sequencing was by immunoSEQ multiplex PCR. For V, J and clone size, that table is used; D and trimming come from the DNA. The sample contains around 260,000 clones, just over 90% of which appear only once. Seattle patients were enrolled while actively infected and followed longitudinally. The CDR3 sequence is 13 residues long. Germline CDR1 reads SEHNR; CDR2 reads FQNEAQ (reference sequence). V dropped 2 bases and J dropped 4 bases, with 8 bases sitting between them.

The sequenced material came from peripheral blood. The genes are TRBV7-9 and TRBJ1-1; no clear D. The sequence came from a woman aged 25-40 years with COVID-19, enrolled during active disease. The CDR3, as DNA: TGTGCCAGCAGCTTAATGGTGGCCACTGAAGCTTTCTTT. Residues: CASSLMVATEAFF. The entire variable domain, with the rest obtained from reference TRBV7-9 and TRBJ1-1, is as follows: DTGVSQNPRHKITKRGQNVTFRCDPISEHNRLYWYRQTLGQGPEFLTYFQNEAQLEKSRLLSDRFSAERPKGSFSTLEIQRTEQGDSAMYLCASSLMVATEAFFGQGTRLTVV.